This T cell receptor beta chain was observed in a study of beta chain features in type 1 diabetes. Study-wide results and limits: Moderate but significant shortening of TCRB CDR3s was recorded in all four CD4+ subsets from Type 1 diabetes patients. For patients and controls alike, PCR might favor shorter templates to the same degree.

Expressed TCRB transcripts were sequenced, since all the RNA that had been isolated was reverse transcribed. Profiling relied on immunoSEQ multiplex PCR, and the TCRdb table lists in-frame clones only, not all of them. Altogether 400,000 to 600,000 clones are present, approximately 30% being singletons, with the ten largest covering around 0.065%. The junction had 5 bases not matched to a gene; V was cut back by 5 bases and J by 4 bases. Germline V gene sequence: CDR1 SGDLS, CDR2 YYNGEE. This CDR3 has 14 residues. As regards this clone: Its matching antigen is unknown.

Sequenced input: naive CD4+ T cells from blood. V usage is TRBV9 and J usage is TRBJ1-3; 8 nucleotides align to TRBD1. The sequence came from a man aged 18 to 29 in good health. CDR3 bases: TGTGCCAGCAGTCAGACAGGGGAGGGAAACACCATATATTTT. Translated: CASSQTGEGNTIYF.